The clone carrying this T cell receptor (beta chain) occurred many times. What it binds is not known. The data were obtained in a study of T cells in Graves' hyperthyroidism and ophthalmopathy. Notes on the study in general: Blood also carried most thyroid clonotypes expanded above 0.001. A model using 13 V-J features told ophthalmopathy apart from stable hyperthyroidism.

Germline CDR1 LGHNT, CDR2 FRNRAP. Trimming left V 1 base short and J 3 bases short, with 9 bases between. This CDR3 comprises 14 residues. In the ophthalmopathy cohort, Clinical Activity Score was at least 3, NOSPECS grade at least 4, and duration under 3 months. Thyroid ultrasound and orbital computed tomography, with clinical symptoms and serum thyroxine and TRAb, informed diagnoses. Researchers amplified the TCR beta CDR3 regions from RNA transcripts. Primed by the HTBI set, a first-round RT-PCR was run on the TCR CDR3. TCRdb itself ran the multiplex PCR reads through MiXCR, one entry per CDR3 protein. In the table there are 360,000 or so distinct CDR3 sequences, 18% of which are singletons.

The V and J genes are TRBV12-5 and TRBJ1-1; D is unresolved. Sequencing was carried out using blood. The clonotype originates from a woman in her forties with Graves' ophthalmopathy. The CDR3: CASGLGHTDTEAFF. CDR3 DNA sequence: TGTGCTAGTGGTTTGGGACACACAGACACTGAAGCTTTCTTT.